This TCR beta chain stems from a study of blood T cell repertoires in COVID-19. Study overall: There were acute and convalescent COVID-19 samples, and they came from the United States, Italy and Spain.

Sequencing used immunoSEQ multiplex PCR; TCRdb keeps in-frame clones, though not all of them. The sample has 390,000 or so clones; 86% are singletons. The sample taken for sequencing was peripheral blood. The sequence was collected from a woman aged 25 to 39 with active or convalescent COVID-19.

CDR3 residues: CASSLSGTDYGYTF. The CDR3 DNA reads TGTGCCAGCAGTTTGTCTGGGACAGACTATGGCTACACCTTC. The J gene is TRBJ1-2, the V gene TRBV28, with TRBD1 matching over 7 bases. Trimming cost V 3 bases and J 3 bases; bases outside gene matches: 4. CDR1 and CDR2 (germline): MDHEN, SYDVKM. This CDR3 is 14 amino acids long.